This TCR beta chain comes out of a study of OX40 agonist ivuxolimab in advanced cancers. Clones were read by immunoSEQ multiplex PCR, and TCRdb kept only the in-frame ones, dropping some. The sample lists nearly 35,000 clones, around 92% occurring once. The CDR3 is 17 residues long. Trimming removed 3 bases at V and 10 bases at J, with 25 bases between. CDR1 and CDR2 (germline): MDHEN, SYDVKM. Autoimmune disease history or systemic immunosuppression barred patients. Sequencing used CD4+ or CD8+ T cells sorted from blood, obtained in a trial of the OX40 agonist ivuxolimab. The chain employs TRBV28 and TRBJ2-1; D is tentatively TRBD1 or TRBD2 (5 bases each). The receptor was derived from an adult with an advanced solid tumor such as melanoma, head and neck, liver or kidney cancer. The CDR3 nucleotides read TGTGCCAGCAGTTTTCGGGCAGGATACCCCGAGGGGCTGGAGCAGTTCTTC. Its translation: CASSFRAGYPEGLEQFF.